Sequencing of this T cell receptor (beta chain) was carried out in a study of CD8 T cells in ankylosing spondylitis. With molecular barcodes, quantitative 5'-RACE was used to make the TCR beta libraries. TCRdb re-analysed the 5' RACE reads in MiXCR, keeping a single row per CDR3 protein. The table shows 500,000 to 550,000 distinct CDR3 sequences, with more than 9.5% occurring only once. Study results and limitations: About 8 highly homologous variants made up a TCR beta motif, and this motif appeared characteristic of ankylosing spondylitis blood. Disease-linked clones displayed a CD8+ phenotype and appeared relatively rarely in peripheral blood.

Comment on this clonotype: The antigen remains undetermined.

This CDR3 contains 15 residues. The V end lost 6 bases, the J end lost 4 bases, and 16 bases lay between the germline ends. This sequence joins TRBV12-3 or TRBV12-4 and TRBJ1-5, with D uncertain. This clonotype was obtained from a male donor with ankylosing spondylitis. Sequences were obtained from blood, either unsorted or a sorted T cell fraction (not recorded which). CDR3 DNA sequence: TGTGCCAGCAGCTCTTCTCACGGCCCAAATCAGCCCCAGCATTTT. Translated, it gives CASSSSHGPNQPQHF.